What follows are 9 T cell receptor beta chains derived from one specimen sequenced in a study of shared clonotypes between healthy human individuals. The method was immunoSEQ multiplex PCR; TCRdb's version includes in-frame clones alone and lacks a portion of them. This table has roughly 720,000 clones, about nine tenths appearing once. The specimen was memory CD8+ T cells from PBMCs. This sample's subset: CD45RO+ cells pooled with CCR7-negative TemRA cells. The receptors originated from a man aged 18 to 30 in good health. Some clones in this sample may be carry-over from other donors' samples.

The gene calls are TRBV4-3 and TRBJ2-1, with TRBD2 matching over 14 bases. Germline V gene sequence: CDR1 LGHNA, CDR2 YSLEER. The CDR3 has 15 residues. V dropped 5 bases and J dropped 7; count of bases not matched to a gene: 4. CDR3 bases: TGCGCCAGCAGCGCTCGGACTAGCGGGAGGAATGAGCAGTTCTTC. As protein: CASSARTSGRNEQFF.

This chain joins TRBV28 and TRBJ1-1, with a possible D match to TRBD1 (5 bases). Trimming stripped 5 bases from V and 4 bases from J, with 11 bases between. Germline loops: CDR1 MDHEN, CDR2 SYDVKM. The CDR3 has 13 residues. The CDR3 sequence: CASSLRGITEAFF. DNA for the CDR3: TGTGCCAGCAGTCTAAGGGGTATCACTGAAGCTTTCTTT. Supplemented by reference TRBV28 and TRBJ1-1, the full variable domain reads DVKVTQSSRYLVKRTGEKVFLECVQDMDHENMFWYRQDPGLGLRLIYFSYDVKMKEKGDIPEGYSVSREKKERFSLILESASTNQTSMYLCASSLRGITEAFFGQGTRLTVV.

The chain links TRBV5-6 to TRBJ2-5; D is uncertain. TRBJ2-7 matches the DNA end more closely, so the J call is doubtful. The germline V gene encodes CDR1 SGHDT and CDR2 YYEEEE. The CDR3 totals 14 residues. Here the CDR3 reads CASSLSILAYEQYF. The CDR3 DNA reads TGTGCCAGCAGCTTGAGTATCTTGGCCTACGAGCAGTACTTC.

The V and J genes are TRBV27 and TRBJ2-1; D unresolved. V dropped 5 bases and J dropped 0 bases, with 11 bases sitting between them. This CDR3 spans 15 amino acids. The germline V gene has CDR1 MNHEY and CDR2 SMNVEV (reference sequence). CDR3 DNA sequence: TGTGCCAGCAGTCCGACGGATGGCTCCTACAATGAGCAGTTCTTC. Encoded protein: CASSPTDGSYNEQFF.

V is TRBV7-8 and J is TRBJ2-1; D might be TRBD2 (6 bases). The ends were cut back, 3 bases at V and 0 bases at J, with 18 bases in the middle. Per germline, CDR1 SGHVS and CDR2 FQNEAQ. The CDR3 is made up of 18 amino acids. DNA of the CDR3: TGTGCCAGCAGCTTCCTGGGAGAGGACTACCGCTCCTACAATGAGCAGTTCTTC. It specifies CASSFLGEDYRSYNEQFF.

This clone showed up just once. The chain joins TRBV19 to TRBJ1-2, with TRBD1 matching over 7 bases. The germline gives CDR1 LNHDA, CDR2 SQIVND (reference sequence). With 4 bases clipped from V and 6 bases from J, the junction kept 11 bases outside the gene matches. This CDR3 has 15 residues. In nucleotides, the CDR3 is TGTGCCAGTAGTACCTGGCCGGGACAGTTAAATGGCTACACCTTC. Its translation: CASSTWPGQLNGYTF.

This sequence joins TRBV9 and TRBJ2-7; D is undetermined. Germline values: CDR1 SGDLS, CDR2 YYNGEE. The CDR3 loop spans 15 amino acids. V was cut by 0 bases and J by 0 bases, with 10 bases left in between. CDR3 region: CASSVDVRSSYEQYF. The DNA for the CDR3 is TGTGCCAGCAGCGTAGATGTGCGGAGCTCCTACGAGCAGTACTTC.

This chain links TRBV5-1 with TRBJ2-1; 11 bases are shared with TRBD2. The length of the CDR3 is 15 residues. Per germline, CDR1 SGHRS and CDR2 YFSETQ. The V and J ends lost 5 bases and 8 bases, in that order; junction bases with no gene match: 9. CDR3 residues: CASRTPSGRLDEQFF. The CDR3 DNA sequence: TGCGCCAGCAGAACTCCTAGCGGGAGGCTCGATGAGCAGTTCTTC.

This chain links TRBV28 with TRBJ2-1; D is possibly TRBD1 (5 bases). Germline V CDR1 and CDR2: MDHEN, SYDVKM. The V end lost 6 bases, the J end lost 4 bases, and 13 bases lay between the germline ends. CDR3 length: 14 amino acids. The CDR3 region has the DNA TGTGCCAGCAGGACAGAATTTCCGTACAATGAGCAGTTCTTC. It yields the protein CASRTEFPYNEQFF.